The entry that follows covers one T cell receptor (beta chain) sequence. Antigen unknown. This entry belongs to a study of PD-1 blockade in classical Hodgkin lymphoma. Libraries were prepared by immunoSEQ multiplex PCR; TCRdb keeps only in-frame clonotypes and omits some of them. The sample comprises about 23,000 clones, about four fifths of which are singletons, and 8% to 8.5% rests with the top ten. Brentuximab vedotin exposure varied, and every patient relapsed after autologous stem cell transplantation. The V end was cut by 4 bases, the J end by 5 bases, with 5 bases between. The CDR3 runs to 11 residues. Germline CDR1 and CDR2: SEHNR and FQNEAQ (reference sequence). Study-level points and caveats: Baseline diversity resembling that of newly diagnosed patients was seen in complete responders. CD4+ TCR diversity, unlike CD8+, rose significantly by C4D1. Compared with healthy donors, newly diagnosed patients reportedly showed lower baseline TCR diversity.

This sequence joins TRBV7-9 and TRBJ2-5; D is uncertain. The source material was peripheral blood mononuclear cells (PBMCs), sampled before the second cycle of nivolumab. The source of this sequence is a human donor with classical Hodgkin lymphoma. The CDR3 nucleotides read TGTGCCAGCAGCTCTGGGGAGACCCAGTACTTC. It codes for CASSSGETQYF.